The entry below describes one TCR beta chain. The entry originates in a study of T cells after somatic rescue of genetic block. Method: immunoSEQ multiplex PCR; TCRdb's copy keeps in-frame clones and lacks some. The sample has around 100,000 clones, around 90% seen once. Input material: peripheral blood mononuclear cells (PBMCs). The clonotype comes from a woman between 18 and 29 years old.

The CDR3 sequence is CASSQTSSYEQYF. The CDR3 bases are TGTGCCAGCAGCCAAACAAGCTCCTACGAGCAGTACTTC. The rearrangement uses TRBV5-4 and TRBJ2-7; no definite D call. V was clipped by 4 bases and J by 0 bases, with 8 bases between them. This CDR3 is 13 amino acids long. Germline CDR1 and CDR2: SGHNT and YYREEE (reference sequence).